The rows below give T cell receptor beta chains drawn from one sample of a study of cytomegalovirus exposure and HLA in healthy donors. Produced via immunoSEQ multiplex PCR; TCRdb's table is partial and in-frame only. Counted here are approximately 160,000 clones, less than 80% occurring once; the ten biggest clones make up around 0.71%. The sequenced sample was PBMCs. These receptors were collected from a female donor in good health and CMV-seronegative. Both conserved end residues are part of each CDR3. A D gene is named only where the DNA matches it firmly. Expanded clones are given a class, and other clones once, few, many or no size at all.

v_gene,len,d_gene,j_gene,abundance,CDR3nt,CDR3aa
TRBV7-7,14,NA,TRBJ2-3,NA,TGTGCTAGCAGCTTGGGCCGTCTGACAGATATGCAGTATTTT,CASSLGRLTDMQYF
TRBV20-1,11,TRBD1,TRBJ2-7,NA,TGCATTAAACAGGGGAATGACGAGCAGTACTTC,CIKQGNDEQYF
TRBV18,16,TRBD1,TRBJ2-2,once,TGTGCCAGCTCACCAATCGGGACAGGGTACACCGGGGAGCTGTTTTTT,CASSPIGTGYTGELFF
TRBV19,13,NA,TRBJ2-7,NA,TGTGCCAGTAGTCCCAACACTAGGGTCGAGCAGTACTTC,CASSPNTRVEQYF
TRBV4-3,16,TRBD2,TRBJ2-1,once,TGCGCCAGCAGCCAAGAAAGAATAGCGGGAGGGCCTAAGCAGTTCTTC,CASSQERIAGGPKQFF
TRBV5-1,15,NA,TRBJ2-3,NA,TGCGCCAGCAGCTTGGATGACAAGTACACAGATACGCAGTATTTT,CASSLDDKYTDTQYF
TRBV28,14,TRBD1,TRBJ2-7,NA,TGTGCCAGCAGTTCAGGACAGGGGGCTCGGGAGCAGTACTTC,CASSSGQGAREQYF
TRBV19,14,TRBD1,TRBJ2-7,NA,TGTGCCAGTAAGGGGACAGAACCTCTTAGGGGGCAGTACTTC,CASKGTEPLRGQYF
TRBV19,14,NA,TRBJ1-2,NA,TGTGCCAGTACCAAACGAGACTTCCCCTATGGCTACACCTTC,CASTKRDFPYGYTF
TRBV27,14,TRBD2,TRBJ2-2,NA,TGTGCCACAGGACTAGCGGGAGTATCCGGGGAGCTGTTTTTT,CATGLAGVSGELFF
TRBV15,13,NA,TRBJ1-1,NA,TGTGCCACCAGCAGCAGGGTGATGGGTGAAGCTTTCTTT,CATSSRVMGEAFF
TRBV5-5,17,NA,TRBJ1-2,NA,TGTGCCAGCAGCCCTTCGGGACTATCGGAAGCTAACTATGGCTACACCTTC,CASSPSGLSEANYGYTF
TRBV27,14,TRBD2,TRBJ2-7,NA,TGTGCCAGCAGTCCCGGGACTAGCGGTTACGAGCAGTACTTC,CASSPGTSGYEQYF
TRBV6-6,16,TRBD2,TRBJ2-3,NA,TGTGCCAGCAGCGATAGCGGGGGGGCGAGCACAGATACGCAGTATTTT,CASSDSGGASTDTQYF
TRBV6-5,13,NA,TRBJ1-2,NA,TGTGCCAGCAGAGCTACAGATGCCTATGGCTACACCTTC,CASRATDAYGYTF
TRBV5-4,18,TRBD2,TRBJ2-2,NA,TGTGCCAGCAGCCACGACGGGGTAGCGGGAGTCGGCACCGGGGAGCTGTTTTTT,CASSHDGVAGVGTGELFF
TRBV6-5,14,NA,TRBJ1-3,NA,TGTGCCAGCAATCCACCCACAGGAGGAAACACCATATATTTT,CASNPPTGGNTIYF